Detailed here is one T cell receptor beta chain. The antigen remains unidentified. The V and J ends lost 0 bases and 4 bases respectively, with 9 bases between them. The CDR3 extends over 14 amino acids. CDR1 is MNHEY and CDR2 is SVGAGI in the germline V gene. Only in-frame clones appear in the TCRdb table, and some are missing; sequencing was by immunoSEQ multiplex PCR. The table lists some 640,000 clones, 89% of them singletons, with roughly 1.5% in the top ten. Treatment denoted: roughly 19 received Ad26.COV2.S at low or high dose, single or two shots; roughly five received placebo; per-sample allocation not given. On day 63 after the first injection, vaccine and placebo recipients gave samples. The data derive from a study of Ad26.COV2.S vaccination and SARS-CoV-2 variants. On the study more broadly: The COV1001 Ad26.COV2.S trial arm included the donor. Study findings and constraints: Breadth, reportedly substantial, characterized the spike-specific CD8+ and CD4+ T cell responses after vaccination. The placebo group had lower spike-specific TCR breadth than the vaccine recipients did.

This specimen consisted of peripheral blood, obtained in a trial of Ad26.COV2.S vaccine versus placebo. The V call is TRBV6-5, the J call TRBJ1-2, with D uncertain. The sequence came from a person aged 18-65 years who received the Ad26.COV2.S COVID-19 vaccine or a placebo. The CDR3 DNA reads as TGTGCCAGCAGTTACTCGTCCGGAGGCTATGGCTACACCTTC. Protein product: CASSYSSGGYGYTF.